Each of the 11 T cell receptor beta chains below was sequenced from the same sample in a study of tumor and adjacent non-tumor tissue in lung cancer (dated by TCRdb to the late 2010s). RNA was isolated from bulk, unsorted tissue, and RNA quality was assessed with a NanoDrop ND-1000 and an Agilent 2100. The method behind the library was multiplex PCR. Instrument used: Illumina HiSeq 2500. TCRbeta libraries were constructed through three rounds of nested PCR with primers (Table S4) according to protocols adapted from ARM-PCR. TCRdb redid the processing of the public reads, applying fastp at Q25 and MiXCR, and retained in-frame beta chains. Rows are combined by CDR3 protein, so each entry shows the most common genes and DNA. The sample contains about 75,000 distinct CDR3 sequences, 60% to 85% of them found a single time. The ten top clones hold around 12% of the sample. Source material: lung tumor tissue. Receptors were obtained from a woman aged 50 to 60 with non-small cell lung cancer.

This clonotype has a single count. Because it lacks the conserved phenylalanine or tryptophan at the end, this CDR3 is likely a read error. The chain combines TRBV5-1 with TRBJ2-7; D is ambiguous. Germline V gene sequence: CDR1 SGHRS, CDR2 YFSETQ. Trimming cost V 8 bases and J 1 base, with 13 bases left between them. CDR3 length equals 13 residues. The DNA of the CDR3 is TGCGCCAGAAGTTCAGGTGCGTCCTACGAGCAGTACCTC. Encoded protein: CARSSGASYEQYL.

As regards this clonotype: An end of the junction does not agree with germline; a read error may underlie this. The V gene is TRBV29-1, the J gene TRBJ2-7; D not resolved. The CDR3 runs 9 residues. Per germline, CDR1 SQVTM and CDR2 ANQGSEA. Here the CDR3 reads CSIAHEKYF. As DNA, the CDR3 is TGCAGCATCGCCCACGAGAAGTACTTC.

This clonotype was counted ten times or more. V and J are TRBV4-1 and TRBJ2-7; 8 positions match TRBD2. Trimming took 3 bases from V and 4 from J; bases not matched to a gene: 8. Germline lookup yields CDR1 MGHRA and CDR2 YSYEKL. The CDR3 sequence is 15 residues long. CDR3 bases: TGCGCCAGCAGCCAGCAAGCGGGAGTCGATTACGAGCAGTACTTC. Translated: CASSQQAGVDYEQYF.

Comments on this clonotype: Relative to the germline gene, one junction end is altered; a read error may explain this. The chain carries TRBV6-1 and TRBJ1-5; 7 bases agree with TRBD1. CDR3 length: 15 residues. CDR1 is MNHNS and CDR2 is SASEGT in the germline V gene. CDR3 amino acids: CASRDRDVYDQLQHF. CDR3 nucleotide sequence: TGTGCCAGCAGAGACAGGGACGTATACGATCAGCTCCAGCATTTT.

This clonotype has ten or more counts. V gene TRBV10-3 combines with J gene TRBJ1-1; the match to TRBD1 covers 7 bases. From germline, CDR1 is ENHRY and CDR2 SYGVKD. Trimming cost V 7 bases and J 5 bases; bases outside gene matches: 7. This CDR3 comprises 13 residues. The CDR3 sequence is CAINVAGGTEAFF. The CDR3 coding sequence is TGTGCCATCAATGTGGCAGGGGGGACTGAAGCTTTCTTT.

Points on this clonotype: The junction differs from germline at one of its ends, possibly a read error. The V and J genes are TRBV11-3 and TRBJ2-2, with D possibly TRBD2 on 6 matching bases. This CDR3 is 14 amino acids long. Germline values: CDR1 SGHNT, CDR2 YENEEA. CDR3 sequence: CVSILARGTGELFF. The CDR3 DNA is TGTGTCAGCATCCTAGCGAGGGGCACCGGGGAGCTGTTTTTT.

This chain joins TRBV5-1 and TRBJ2-2, with D perhaps TRBD1 (5 bases). Trimming cost V 0 bases and J 4 bases, with 16 bases left between them. The germline V gene encodes CDR1 SGHRS and CDR2 YFSETQ. The CDR3 has 17 residues. The CDR3, as DNA: TGCGCCAGCAGCTTGGTCCACTGTGGGGCCTTCACCGGGGAGCTGTTTTTT. This gives the protein CASSLVHCGAFTGELFF.

Worth noting for this clonotype: An end of the junction does not agree with germline; a read error may underlie this. J is TRBJ1-5 and V is TRBV6-1; 7 bases map to TRBD1. Germline V gives CDR1 MNHNS, CDR2 SASEGT. This CDR3 has 13 residues. This chain's CDR3 is CTSRDRDNQPQHF. DNA of the CDR3: TGTACCAGTAGAGACAGGGACAATCAGCCCCAGCATTTT.

Concerning this clonotype: One end of the junction is discordant with germline, which a read error may explain. This chain links TRBV11-1 with TRBJ2-1, with a weak D call TRBD1 (5 bases). The CDR3 contains 11 residues. Germline CDR1 reads SGHAT; CDR2 reads FQDESV (reference sequence). CDR3 sequence reads: CVSAGMCEQLF. The CDR3 DNA reads TGTGTCAGCGCAGGGATGTGTGAGCAGTTGTTC. The full variable domain, rest sourced from reference TRBV11-1 and TRBJ2-1, is EAEVAQSPRYKITEKSQAVAFWCDPISGHATLYWYRQILGQGPELLVQFQDESVVDDSQLPKDRFSAERLKGVDSTLKIQPAELGDSAMYLCVSAGMCEQLFGPGTRLTVL.

A few counts support this clonotype. V gene TRBV4-2 combines with J gene TRBJ2-1; D possibly uses TRBD1 or TRBD2 (6 bases each). V dropped 7 bases and J dropped 3 bases, with 19 bases sitting between them. The CDR3 spans 16 residues. Germline lookup yields CDR1 LGHNA and CDR2 YNFKEQ. CDR3 coding DNA: TGTGCCAGCAATCAAGGGGGTAGCGGAGACTACAATGAGCAGTTCTTC. Amino acids: CASNQGGSGDYNEQFF.

On this clonotype: An end of the junction differs from the germline gene, which may be a read error. This chain uses TRBV24-1 with TRBJ2-3; 8 bases line up with TRBD2. CDR1 and CDR2 from the germline V gene are KGHDR and SFDVKD. The CDR3 runs to 16 residues. The CDR3 DNA sequence: TGTGCCACCAGTGAACCGGGACTAGGCGATACAGGTACGCAGTATTTT. Amino acids: CATSEPGLGDTGTQYF.